These 27 T cell receptor beta chains were all obtained from the same sample, sequenced in a study of shared clonotypes between healthy human individuals. Profiled with immunoSEQ multiplex PCR; TCRdb holds only in-frame clones, not every one. The sample yields a few million clones, about 92% seen once. The sample was naive CD4+ T cells from PBMCs. The subset denotes: CD45RA+ positively selected. Receptor source: a man aged 18 to 30 in good health. Some clones in this sample may be carry-over from other donors' samples.

Concerning this clone itself: This CDR3 is also generated by other DNA sequences in the sample. The chain employs TRBV5-1 and TRBJ2-3; 10 nucleotides align to TRBD2. Germline trimming cut 4 bases from V and 1 base from J; bases unmatched to any gene: 3. The CDR3 covers 15 residues. From germline, CDR1 is SGHRS and CDR2 YFSETQ. The chain's CDR3 is CASSLLAGRTDTQYF. DNA of the CDR3: TGCGCCAGCAGCCTACTAGCGGGACGCACAGATACGCAGTATTTT.

The V gene is TRBV6-1, the J gene TRBJ2-2; 9 bases line up with TRBD1. V was pared by 4 bases and J by 5 bases, with 8 bases of the junction left unmatched. CDR1 is MNHNS, CDR2 SASEGT, per germline. The CDR3 consists of 16 residues. This CDR3 is CASSVRTGGLTGELFF. DNA of the CDR3: TGTGCCAGCAGTGTTCGAACAGGGGGCTTGACCGGGGAGCTGTTTTTT.

V and J are TRBV2 and TRBJ2-7, with 9 bases aligning to TRBD2. The CDR3 runs to 14 residues. Germline-derived CDR1 and CDR2 are SNHLY and FYNNEI. V shed 7 bases, J shed 3 bases, and the junction held 7 bases outside the gene matches. This CDR3 is CASIDSGRSYEQYF. CDR3 sequence (DNA): TGTGCCAGCATCGATAGCGGGAGAAGCTACGAGCAGTACTTC.

Comments on this clone: This sample includes further DNA sequences coding for the same CDR3. The chain employs TRBV5-1 and TRBJ2-5; D is uncertain. The length of the CDR3 is 13 residues. V was trimmed by 0 bases and J by 3 bases, leaving 6 bases between them. The germline CDR1 and CDR2 sequences are SGHRS and YFSETQ. The chain's CDR3 is CASSLVPEETQYF. The CDR3 DNA reads TGCGCCAGCAGCTTGGTCCCGGAAGAGACCCAGTACTTC.

The gene calls are TRBV7-9 and TRBJ1-2; no clear D. The CDR3 has 14 amino acids. Germline V gives CDR1 SEHNR, CDR2 FQNEAQ (reference sequence). Trimming cost V 6 bases and J 4 bases, with 15 bases left between them. The CDR3 spells CASRLATVVYGYTF. CDR3 coding DNA: TGTGCCAGCAGGCTGGCGACGGTCGTCTATGGCTACACCTTC. The variable domain in full, completed from reference TRBV7-9 and TRBJ1-2, reads DTGVSQNPRHKITKRGQNVTFRCDPISEHNRLYWYRQTLGQGPEFLTYFQNEAQLEKSRLLSDRFSAERPKGSFSTLEIQRTEQGDSAMYLCASRLATVVYGYTFGSGTRLTVV.

This clone was counted only a few times. CDR3 in amino acids: CSVADTPTNEKLFF. The CDR3 nucleotides read TGCAGCGTTGCGGATACGCCAACTAATGAAAAACTGTTTTTT. The chain uses TRBV29-1 and TRBJ1-4; D gene uncertain. The germline V gene has CDR1 SQVTM and CDR2 ANQGSEA. Between the trimmed V and J ends, which lost 4 bases and 0 bases, there was a span of 9 bases. The CDR3 sequence is 14 residues long.

The V and J genes are TRBV7-2 and TRBJ2-2; 9 bases map to TRBD1. The germline CDR1 and CDR2 sequences are SGHTA and FQGNSA. The CDR3 totals 13 residues. The V gene end was trimmed by 6 bases and the J gene end by 8 bases; junction bases not matched to a gene: 4. The CDR3 DNA sequence: TGTGCCAGCAGACTACAGGGGGCAGGGGAGCTGTTTTTT. Amino acids: CASRLQGAGELFF.

This chain uses TRBV13 with TRBJ2-1; possible D gene TRBD1, 5 bases. The CDR3 length is 16 residues. V was clipped by 1 base and J by 2 bases, with 12 bases between them. Germline V gene data show CDR1 as PRHDT and CDR2 as FYEKMQ (reference sequence). The CDR3 protein is CASSLEAGRTYNEQFF. The DNA for the CDR3 is TGTGCCAGCAGCTTAGAAGCAGGGCGGACCTACAATGAGCAGTTCTTC.

The CDR3 reads CASSLSSGGTTGELFF. CDR3 nucleotides: TGTGCCAGCAGCTTATCTTCGGGAGGGACCACCGGGGAGCTGTTTTTT. This chain joins TRBV7-8 and TRBJ2-2, with 8 bases fitting TRBD2. Germline V lookup: CDR1 SGHVS, CDR2 FQNEAQ. Losses at the gene ends were 2 bases for V and 4 bases for J; bases not matched to a gene: 6. The CDR3 is 16 residues long. Full variable domain (missing parts from reference TRBV7-8 and TRBJ2-2): GAGVSQSPRYKVAKRGQDVALRCDPISGHVSLFWYQQALGQGPEFLTYFQNEAQLDKSGLPSDRFFAERPEGSVSTLKIQRTQQEDSAVYLCASSLSSGGTTGELFFGEGSRLTVL.

The chain couples TRBV27 to TRBJ1-5; 9 nucleotides agree with TRBD1. Germline CDR1 MNHEY, CDR2 SMNVEV (reference sequence). The CDR3 is made up of 18 amino acids. Unmatched junction bases numbered 15, after V lost 2 bases and J lost 7 bases. This CDR3 reads CASSLNLRTGVEGQPQHF. CDR3 DNA sequence: TGTGCCAGCAGTTTAAACCTCCGGACAGGGGTAGAGGGACAGCCCCAGCATTTT.

The chain carries TRBV10-3 and TRBJ2-3; 8 bases line up with TRBD1. This CDR3 contains 15 residues. Germline V CDR1 and CDR2: ENHRY, SYGVKD. The junction had 5 bases not matched to a gene; V was cut back by 2 bases and J by 4 bases. CDR3 nucleotides: TGTGCCATCAGTGAGGGACAGGGTGAGGCAGATACGCAGTATTTT. Amino acids: CAISEGQGEADTQYF.

The J gene is TRBJ2-1, the V gene TRBV19; 8 bases agree with TRBD1. Germline trimming cut 5 bases from V and 6 bases from J; bases unmatched to any gene: 3. The CDR3 is 13 residues long. The germline V gene has CDR1 LNHDA and CDR2 SQIVND (reference sequence). The CDR3 DNA is TGTGCCAGTAGTGGACAGGGCCCCAATGAGCAGTTCTTC. It translates to CASSGQGPNEQFF.

The chain is built from TRBV27 and TRBJ2-7; 11 bases match TRBD2. CDR3 length: 13 residues. The germline V gene has CDR1 MNHEY and CDR2 SMNVEV (reference sequence). V dropped 6 bases and J dropped 4; count of bases not matched to a gene: 2. In nucleotides, the CDR3 is TGTGCCAGCAGCGGGACTAGCGGTTACGAGCAGTACTTC. It codes for CASSGTSGYEQYF.

The rearrangement joins TRBV10-2 to TRBJ1-5; TRBD1 matches at 7 bases. The CDR3 length is 15 residues. V lost 7 bases and J lost 0; bases outside the gene matches: 6. Germline values: CDR1 WSHSY, CDR2 SAAADI. The CDR3 here is CASTQGTASNQPQHF. The CDR3 coding sequence is TGCGCCAGCACTCAAGGGACAGCTAGCAATCAGCCCCAGCATTTT.

The chain combines TRBV9 with TRBJ1-4; tentative D call: TRBD1 (6 bases). The CDR3 runs 16 residues. Trimming removed 0 bases at V and 4 bases at J, with 13 bases between. Germline CDR1 is SGDLS and CDR2 is YYNGEE. CDR3 sequence (DNA): TGTGCCAGCAGCGTAGCCGCTGGACAGTATAATGAAAAACTGTTTTTT. Translation: CASSVAAGQYNEKLFF.

J is TRBJ2-3 and V is TRBV5-4, with TRBD2 identical over 7 bases. Germline CDR1 reads SGHNT; CDR2 reads YYREEE (reference sequence). The CDR3 length is 16 residues. With 0 bases clipped from V and 2 bases from J, the junction kept 6 bases outside the gene matches. CDR3: CASSLAARETTDTQYF. The CDR3, as DNA: TGTGCCAGCAGCTTGGCAGCGCGGGAGACCACAGATACGCAGTATTTT.

To note about this clone: This sample also contains other DNA sequences that code for the same CDR3. The V call is TRBV27, the J call TRBJ1-2; the D is unclear. The CDR3 runs 14 residues. Looked up from germline, CDR1 is MNHEY and CDR2 is SMNVEV (reference sequence). The ends were cut back, 2 bases at V and 1 base at J, with 8 bases in the middle. In nucleotides, the CDR3 is TGTGCCAGCAGTTTAAGTACGGGTAACTATGGCTACACCTTC. Amino acids: CASSLSTGNYGYTF.

This chain links TRBV9 with TRBJ1-1; no reliable D call. The CDR3 spans 15 residues. CDR1 and CDR2 from the germline V gene are SGDLS and YYNGEE. V was cut by 3 bases and J by 3 bases, with 15 bases left in between. CDR3 in DNA: TGTGCCAGCAGCGGACCTGCTATGGGAGACACTGAAGCTTTCTTT. This encodes CASSGPAMGDTEAFF.

The chain recombines TRBV7-2 with TRBJ2-1; 14 bases fit TRBD2. In germline, CDR1 is SGHTA, CDR2 FQGNSA. The CDR3 runs 17 residues. The junction had 8 bases not matched to a gene; V was cut back by 3 bases and J by 7 bases. This CDR3 is CASSLMPGLAGVNEQFF. The CDR3 DNA sequence: TGTGCCAGCAGCTTGATGCCGGGACTAGCGGGAGTTAATGAGCAGTTCTTC.

The chain links TRBV18 to TRBJ2-1; 8 positions agree with TRBD2. CDR1 KGHSH and CDR2 LQKENI come from the germline V gene. The CDR3 totals 13 residues. The V segment lost 8 bases and the J segment 7 bases; nucleotides outside the gene matches: 7. CDR3 sequence (DNA): TGTGCCAGCGTGGTAGCGGGAATAAATGAGCAGTTCTTC. Protein sequence: CASVVAGINEQFF. The full variable domain, rest sourced from reference TRBV18 and TRBJ2-1, is NAGVMQNPRHLVRRRGQEARLRCSPMKGHSHVYWYRQLPEEGLKFMVYLQKENIIDESGMPKERFSAEFPKEGPSILRIQQVVRGDSAAYFCASVVAGINEQFFGPGTRLTVL.

A single count supports this clone. The CDR3 region is CSARARFGYTF. For the CDR3, the DNA is TGCAGTGCTAGAGCCCGGTTCGGCTACACCTTC. The rearrangement joins TRBV20-1 to TRBJ1-2; D gene uncertain. The V and J ends lost 1 base and 8 bases respectively, with 8 bases between them. This CDR3 comprises 11 residues. Germline CDR1 is DFQATT and CDR2 is SNEGSKA (reference sequence).

This chain uses TRBV6-5 with TRBJ2-7; 9 bases line up with TRBD1. CDR3 length: 15 amino acids. CDR1 and CDR2 (germline): MNHEY, SVGAGI. J gave up 5 bases and V 6 bases, and 11 bases lay outside the gene matches. CDR3 nucleotide sequence: TGTGCCAGCAGCCCACAGGGGGCACGTGGGGACGAGCAGTACTTC. Translated: CASSPQGARGDEQYF.

The V gene is TRBV6-5, the J gene TRBJ2-1, with TRBD2 identical over 7 bases. V trimming: 7 bases; J trimming: 8 bases; junction bases outside the gene matches: 14. Per the germline V gene, CDR1 is MNHEY and CDR2 is SVGAGI. The CDR3 has 15 residues. In DNA, the CDR3 is TGTGCCAGCAATCCGGGGCGCGGGAGTGTTTATGAGCAGTTCTTC. Translation: CASNPGRGSVYEQFF.

The J gene is TRBJ1-5, the V gene TRBV6-1; possibly TRBD1 for D (6 bases). The CDR3 length is 15 residues. Trimming removed 6 bases at V and 7 bases at J, with 19 bases between. Germline CDR1 is MNHNS and CDR2 is SASEGT. CDR3 bases: TGTGCCAGCAGAGAAACAGGGAATAGGAACCAGCCCCAGCATTTT. Its protein is CASRETGNRNQPQHF.

This clone was detected only once. V and J are TRBV15 and TRBJ2-7; no clear D. Germline assignment: CDR1 LNHNV and CDR2 YYDKDF (reference sequence). V was clipped by 0 bases and J by 2 bases, with 5 bases between them. This CDR3 comprises 13 residues. The CDR3 reads CATSREFTYEQYF. The CDR3 DNA sequence: TGTGCCACCAGCAGAGAGTTTACCTACGAGCAGTACTTC.

The chain employs TRBV28 and TRBJ2-7; 7 nucleotides align to TRBD2. V lost 6 bases, J lost 3 bases, and 8 bases stayed unmatched. From germline, CDR1 is MDHEN and CDR2 SYDVKM. The CDR3 contains 14 residues. The CDR3 loop is CASREGRAVYEQYF. The CDR3 bases are TGTGCCAGCAGGGAGGGGAGGGCCGTCTACGAGCAGTACTTC. The whole variable domain, remainder taken from reference TRBV28 and TRBJ2-7, is DVKVTQSSRYLVKRTGEKVFLECVQDMDHENMFWYRQDPGLGLRLIYFSYDVKMKEKGDIPEGYSVSREKKERFSLILESASTNQTSMYLCASREGRAVYEQYFGPGTRLTVT.

V is TRBV5-1 and J is TRBJ1-4; 7 nucleotides agree with TRBD1. The CDR3 is made up of 16 amino acids. Germline V gives CDR1 SGHRS, CDR2 YFSETQ. Unmatched junction bases numbered 6, after V lost 4 bases and J lost 0 bases. The CDR3 sequence is CASSSWTGATNEKLFF. The CDR3 coding sequence is TGCGCCAGCAGCAGCTGGACAGGTGCAACTAATGAAAAACTGTTTTTT.